This T cell receptor beta chain was obtained from a study of blood T cell repertoires in COVID-19. Study context: Samples of COVID-19 (acute and convalescent) were obtained from the United States, Italy and Spain. T cells, B-cell-depleted T cells, or PBMCs provided the cDNA or gDNA that served as material.

In the original workflow: How many nucleated cells were present was estimated from reference gene primer amplification. Only in-frame clones appear in the TCRdb table, and some are missing; sequencing was by immunoSEQ multiplex PCR. That table supplies the V and J calls and clone size; D and trimming were determined from the DNA. The repertoire holds more than 200,000 clones, with 70% to 90% as singletons. V was shortened by 4 bases and J by 1 base, with 14 bases between the two germline ends. This CDR3 comprises 17 residues. The germline V gene encodes CDR1 LGHNA and CDR2 YSLEER. This sequence joins TRBV4-3 and TRBJ2-6; D is possibly TRBD1 (6 bases). This receptor was obtained from a human donor in a cohort sampled during active COVID-19. The sample taken for sequencing was peripheral blood. In nucleotides, the CDR3 is TGCGCCAGCAGCCCACCCGTTACAGGGTCTGGGGCCAACGTCCTGACTTTC. Translated, it gives CASSPPVTGSGANVLTF.